One and the same sample provided the 11 T cell receptor beta chains below, sequenced in a study of identifying expanded T cells in peripheral blood. Using immunoSEQ multiplex PCR, the repertoire was profiled, and TCRdb retains in-frame clones only, with some absent. The sample has approximately 130,000 clones, 86% seen once; the top ten hold 8.4%. Material for sequencing was blood. These receptors all stem from a person aged 18 to 70 in good health.

In this sample, this clone turned up a few times. V usage is TRBV5-4 and J usage is TRBJ2-7; 7 bases line up with TRBD2. V dropped 5 bases and J dropped 5; count of bases not matched to a gene: 16. The CDR3 runs to 16 residues. Germline V gene sequence: CDR1 SGHNT, CDR2 YYREEE (reference sequence). The chain's CDR3 is CASRSGYRLADHEQYF. In DNA, the CDR3 is TGTGCCAGCAGGTCCGGATATCGGCTAGCGGACCACGAGCAGTACTTC.

This chain uses TRBV18 with TRBJ1-2, with 9 bases aligning to TRBD1. The CDR3 loop spans 13 amino acids. J was trimmed by 8 bases and V by 6 bases; bases with no gene match: 7. Germline-derived CDR1 and CDR2 are KGHSH and LQKENI. The CDR3, as DNA: TGTGCCAGCTCCCCGGGACAGGGCATCGGCTACACCTTC. This encodes CASSPGQGIGYTF.

The V gene is TRBV5-6, the J gene TRBJ2-1; 12 nucleotides align to TRBD2. There are 16 residues in the CDR3. Per germline, CDR1 SGHDT and CDR2 YYEEEE. The trim removed 5 bases at V and 0 bases at J, leaving 3 bases unmatched. CDR3 region: CASRALAGGSYNEQFF. DNA for the CDR3: TGTGCCAGCAGGGCACTAGCGGGAGGCTCCTACAATGAGCAGTTCTTC. The full variable domain, completed using reference TRBV5-6 and TRBJ2-1, is DAGVTQSPTHLIKTRGQQVTLRCSPKSGHDTVSWYQQALGQGPQFIFQYYEEEERQRGNFPDRFSGHQFPNYSSELNVNALLLGDSALYLCASRALAGGSYNEQFFGPGTRLTVL.

The V gene is TRBV10-3, the J gene TRBJ1-3, with 7 bases aligning to TRBD1. There are 16 residues in the CDR3. Germline lookup yields CDR1 ENHRY and CDR2 SYGVKD. The V gene end was trimmed by 10 bases and the J gene end by 0 bases; junction bases not matched to a gene: 12. CDR3 residues: CATRGTGDYSGNTIYF. The CDR3 DNA reads TGTGCCACCAGGGGGACTGGGGATTACTCTGGAAACACCATATATTTT.

This clone was observed a single time. The chain carries TRBV11-2 and TRBJ2-5; the D gene is possibly TRBD1 (5 bases). V lost 5 bases and J 2 bases, leaving 12 bases between the germline ends. CDR1 is SGHAT, CDR2 FQNNGV, per germline. This CDR3 comprises 14 residues. CDR3 DNA: TGTGCCAGCAGCAACAGGTACCTGCAAGAGACCCAGTACTTC. Amino acids: CASSNRYLQETQYF. Full variable domain (rest looked up from reference TRBV11-2 and TRBJ2-5): EAGVAQSPRYKIIEKRQSVAFWCNPISGHATLYWYQQILGQGPKLLIQFQNNGVVDDSQLPKDRFSAERLKGVDSTLKIQPAKLEDSAVYLCASSNRYLQETQYFGPGTRLLVL.

The rearrangement uses TRBV28 and TRBJ2-2; 7 bases agree with TRBD1. V lost 6 bases and J lost 4; bases outside the gene matches: 2. Germline CDR1 and CDR2: MDHEN and SYDVKM. This CDR3 comprises 13 residues. The CDR3 loop is CASSGTVTGELFF. The CDR3 bases are TGTGCCAGCAGCGGGACAGTCACCGGGGAGCTGTTTTTT.

The V and J genes are TRBV6-1 and TRBJ2-2; D ambiguous. The V gene's germline CDR1 is MNHNS and CDR2 SASEGT. Between the trimmed V and J ends, which lost 0 bases and 6 bases, there was a span of 14 bases. The CDR3 totals 16 residues. The CDR3 is CASSEARNRWAGELFF. The DNA of the CDR3 is TGTGCCAGCAGTGAAGCGCGGAATAGGTGGGCCGGGGAGCTGTTTTTT.

This clone is a singleton in its sample. The chain links TRBV5-1 to TRBJ2-1; maybe TRBD1 (6 bases). There are 15 residues in the CDR3. The V and J ends lost 4 bases and 5 bases respectively, with 16 bases between them. Germline CDR1 SGHRS, CDR2 YFSETQ. The CDR3 DNA is TGCGCCAGCAGCGACCCTAAGGACAGTAACAATGAGCAGTTCTTC. It yields the protein CASSDPKDSNNEQFF.

This clone was observed a single time. V is TRBV27 and J is TRBJ2-1; no firm D call. The germline CDR1 and CDR2 sequences are MNHEY and SMNVEV (reference sequence). V gave up 6 bases and J gave up 3 bases, with 15 bases separating them. The CDR3 runs 15 residues. The CDR3 here is CASRLGGLVYNEQFF. In DNA, the CDR3 is TGTGCCAGCAGGTTAGGTGGCCTCGTCTACAATGAGCAGTTCTTC.

The chain recombines TRBV5-1 with TRBJ2-7, with D perhaps TRBD1 or TRBD2 (5 bases each). V was cut by 3 bases and J by 4 bases, with 23 bases left in between. The CDR3 runs to 17 residues. In germline, CDR1 is SGHRS, CDR2 YFSETQ. The CDR3 DNA reads as TGCGCCAGCAGCTCACACCTGGGACGACTGTTCTCATACGAGCAGTACTTC. Protein product: CASSSHLGRLFSYEQYF.

The V and J genes are TRBV18 and TRBJ2-1, with no clear D. V shed 4 bases and J shed 5 bases, with 15 bases lying between them. The CDR3 runs 15 residues. Germline CDR1 KGHSH, CDR2 LQKENI. CDR3 amino acids: CASSLGVATHNEQFF. The CDR3, as DNA: TGTGCCAGCTCACTGGGTGTGGCAACCCACAATGAGCAGTTCTTC. The variable domain in full, completed from reference TRBV18 and TRBJ2-1, reads NAGVMQNPRHLVRRRGQEARLRCSPMKGHSHVYWYRQLPEEGLKFMVYLQKENIIDESGMPKERFSAEFPKEGPSILRIQQVVRGDSAAYFCASSLGVATHNEQFFGPGTRLTVL.